A single sample gave rise to the 8 T cell receptor beta chains below, sequenced in a study of T cells expressing NK-cell markers. From its re-call of the 5' RACE reads, TCRdb lists each CDR3 protein once, without DNA. This sample's clone table lists 300,000 to 500,000 distinct CDR3 sequences. Sequenced material: blood T cells: a sorted CD56 or NKG2C T cell subset, CD4+ or CD8+ T cells, or bulk PBMC T cells (not recorded which). The receptors were gathered from a woman in her fifties or sixties in good health.

This chain connects TRBV24-1 to TRBJ2-5; the TCRdb call, TRBD2, lacks DNA for checking. Germline V gives CDR1 KGHDR, CDR2 SFDVKD. CDR3 length: 15 amino acids. This chain's CDR3 is CATSDGGLVSETQYF.

This rearrangement joins TRBV29-1 to TRBJ2-1; the D call of TRBD1 rests on TCRdb alone, since no DNA is present to check it. Germline V CDR1 and CDR2: SQVTM, ANQGSEA. CDR3 length: 16 amino acids. The chain's CDR3 is CSVEDDTGGLAYEQFF.

J is TRBJ2-1 and V is TRBV29-1; TCRdb returns TRBD2, unconfirmable since there is no DNA. This CDR3 contains 13 residues. From germline, CDR1 is SQVTM and CDR2 ANQGSEA. This CDR3 reads CSARVPSYNEQFF.

The chain joins TRBV12-3 or TRBV12-4 to TRBJ2-3. The CDR3 consists of 16 residues. The CDR3 is CASSLSSGIGTDTQYF.

J is TRBJ2-2 and V is TRBV9. The CDR3 totals 13 residues. CDR1 is SGDLS and CDR2 is YYNGEE in the germline V gene. This CDR3 reads CASSVEFPGELFF.

J is TRBJ2-2 and V is TRBV24-1; TCRdb names TRBD2, which stays unverified in the absence of DNA. CDR1 and CDR2 (germline): KGHDR, SFDVKD. The CDR3 length is 17 residues. The CDR3 region is CATSDSGEGAHTGELFF.

This chain connects TRBV11-2 to TRBJ1-2; checking the TCRdb D call of TRBD1 is not possible without DNA. The V gene's germline CDR1 is SGHAT and CDR2 FQNNGV. The CDR3 covers 17 residues. The CDR3 protein is CASSFHAGQGVIYGYTF.

V is TRBV4-1 and J is TRBJ2-3; as DNA is missing, the TRBD1 call by TCRdb cannot be tested. This CDR3 has 18 residues. Germline V gives CDR1 MGHRA, CDR2 YSYEKL. CDR3 sequence reads: CASSQPGSSGSRTDTQYF.